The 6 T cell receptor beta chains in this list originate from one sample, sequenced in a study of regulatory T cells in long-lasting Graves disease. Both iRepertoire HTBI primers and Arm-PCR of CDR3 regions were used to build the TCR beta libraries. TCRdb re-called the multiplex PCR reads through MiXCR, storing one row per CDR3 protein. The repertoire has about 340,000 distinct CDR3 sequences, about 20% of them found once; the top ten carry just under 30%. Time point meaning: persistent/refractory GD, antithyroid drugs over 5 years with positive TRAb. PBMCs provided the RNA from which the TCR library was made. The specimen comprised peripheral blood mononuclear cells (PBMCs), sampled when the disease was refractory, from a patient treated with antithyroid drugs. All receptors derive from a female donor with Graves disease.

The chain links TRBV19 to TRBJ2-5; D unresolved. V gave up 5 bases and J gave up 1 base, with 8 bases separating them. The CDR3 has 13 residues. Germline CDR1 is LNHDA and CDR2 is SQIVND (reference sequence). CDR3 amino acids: CASSRLFQETQYF. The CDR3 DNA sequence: TGTGCCAGTAGTCGACTGTTCCAAGAGACCCAGTACTTC.

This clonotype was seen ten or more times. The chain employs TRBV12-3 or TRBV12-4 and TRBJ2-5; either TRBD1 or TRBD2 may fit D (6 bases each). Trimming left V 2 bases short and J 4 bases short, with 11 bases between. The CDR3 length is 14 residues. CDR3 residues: CASSLRRGVETQYF. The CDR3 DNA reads TGTGCCAGCAGTTTAAGGAGGGGGGTAGAGACCCAGTACTTC.

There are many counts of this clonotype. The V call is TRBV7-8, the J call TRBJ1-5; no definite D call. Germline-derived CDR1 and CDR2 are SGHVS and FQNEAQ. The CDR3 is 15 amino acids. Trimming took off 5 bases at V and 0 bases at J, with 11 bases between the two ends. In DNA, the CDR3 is TGTGCCAGCAGCACCGCCAATGGTAGCAATCAGCCCCAGCATTTT. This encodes CASSTANGSNQPQHF.

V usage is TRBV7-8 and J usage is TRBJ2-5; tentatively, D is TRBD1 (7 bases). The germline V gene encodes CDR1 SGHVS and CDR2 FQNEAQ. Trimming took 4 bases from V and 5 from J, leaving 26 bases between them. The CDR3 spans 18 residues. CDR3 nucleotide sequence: TGTGCCAGCAGCTGGTCGCGACCCCGGGCCGCAGGGGGGGAGACCCAGTACTTC. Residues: CASSWSRPRAAGGETQYF.

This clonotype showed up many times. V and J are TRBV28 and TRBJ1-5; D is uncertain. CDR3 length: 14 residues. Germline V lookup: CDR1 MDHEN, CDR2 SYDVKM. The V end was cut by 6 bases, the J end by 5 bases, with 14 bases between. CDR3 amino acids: CASSPWERDQPQHF. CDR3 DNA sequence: TGTGCCAGCAGCCCGTGGGAAAGAGATCAGCCCCAGCATTTT.

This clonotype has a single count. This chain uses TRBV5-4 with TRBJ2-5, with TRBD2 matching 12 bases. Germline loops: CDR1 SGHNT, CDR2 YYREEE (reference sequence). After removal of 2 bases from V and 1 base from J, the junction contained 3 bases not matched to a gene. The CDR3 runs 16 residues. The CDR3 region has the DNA TGTGCCAGCAGCTTACTAGCGGGGGGTAGCCAAGAGACCCAGTACTTC. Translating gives CASSLLAGGSQETQYF.